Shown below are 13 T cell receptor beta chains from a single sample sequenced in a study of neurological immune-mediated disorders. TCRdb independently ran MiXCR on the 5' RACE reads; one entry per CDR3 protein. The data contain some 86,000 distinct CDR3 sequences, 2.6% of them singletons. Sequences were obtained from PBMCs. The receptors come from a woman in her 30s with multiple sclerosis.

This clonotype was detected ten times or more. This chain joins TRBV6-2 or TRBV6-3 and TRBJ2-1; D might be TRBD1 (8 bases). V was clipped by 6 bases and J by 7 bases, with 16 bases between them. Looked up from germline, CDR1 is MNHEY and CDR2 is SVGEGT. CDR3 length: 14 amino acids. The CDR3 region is CASSTGQGGNEQFF. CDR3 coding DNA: TGTGCCAGCAGCACTGGACAGGGAGGGAATGAGCAGTTCTTC.

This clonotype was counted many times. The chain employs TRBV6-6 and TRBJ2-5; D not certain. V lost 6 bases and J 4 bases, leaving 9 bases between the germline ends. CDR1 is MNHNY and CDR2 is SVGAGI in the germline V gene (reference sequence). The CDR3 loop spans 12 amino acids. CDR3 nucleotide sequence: TGTGCCAGCAGCTACAACGCAGAGACCCAGTACTTC. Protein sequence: CASSYNAETQYF.

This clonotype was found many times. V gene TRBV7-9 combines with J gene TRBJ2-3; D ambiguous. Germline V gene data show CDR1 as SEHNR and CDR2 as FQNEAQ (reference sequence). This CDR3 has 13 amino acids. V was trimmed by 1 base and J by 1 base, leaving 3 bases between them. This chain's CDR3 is CASSLVGTDTQYF. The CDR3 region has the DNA TGTGCCAGCAGCTTAGTGGGCACAGATACGCAGTATTTT.

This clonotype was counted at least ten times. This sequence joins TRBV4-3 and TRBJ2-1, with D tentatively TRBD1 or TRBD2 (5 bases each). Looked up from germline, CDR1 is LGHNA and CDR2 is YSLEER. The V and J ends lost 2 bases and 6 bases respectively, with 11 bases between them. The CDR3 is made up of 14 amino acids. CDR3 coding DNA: TGCGCCAGCAGCCAACCGGGACCTTCCAATGAGCAGTTCTTC. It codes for CASSQPGPSNEQFF.

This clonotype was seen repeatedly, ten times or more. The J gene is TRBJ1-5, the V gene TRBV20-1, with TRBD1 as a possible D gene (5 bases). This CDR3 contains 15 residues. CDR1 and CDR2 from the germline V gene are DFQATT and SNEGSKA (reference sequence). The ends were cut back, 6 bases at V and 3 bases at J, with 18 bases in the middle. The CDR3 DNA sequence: TGCAGTGCCCCTTCGGGACCTACCCCCAATCAGCCCCAGCATTTT. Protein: CSAPSGPTPNQPQHF.

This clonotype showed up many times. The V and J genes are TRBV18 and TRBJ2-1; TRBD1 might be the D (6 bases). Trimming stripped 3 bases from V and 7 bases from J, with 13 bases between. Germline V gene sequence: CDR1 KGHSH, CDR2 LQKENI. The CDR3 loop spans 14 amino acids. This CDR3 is CASSPGTGSNEQFF. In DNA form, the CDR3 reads TGTGCCAGCTCACCGGGAACAGGGTCAAATGAGCAGTTCTTC.

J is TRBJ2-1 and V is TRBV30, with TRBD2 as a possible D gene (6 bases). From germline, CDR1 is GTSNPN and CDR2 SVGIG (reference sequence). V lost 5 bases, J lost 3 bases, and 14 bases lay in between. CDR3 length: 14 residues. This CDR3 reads CAWAAGSGYNEQFF. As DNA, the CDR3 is TGTGCCTGGGCTGCGGGTAGCGGCTACAATGAGCAGTTCTTC.

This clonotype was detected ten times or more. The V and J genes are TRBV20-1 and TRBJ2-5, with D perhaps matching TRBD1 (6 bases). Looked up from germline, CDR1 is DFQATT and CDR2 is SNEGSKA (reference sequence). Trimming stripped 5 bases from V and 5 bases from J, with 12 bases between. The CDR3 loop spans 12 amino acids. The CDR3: CSARTVGETQYF. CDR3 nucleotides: TGCAGTGCTCGGACAGTGGGGGAGACCCAGTACTTC.

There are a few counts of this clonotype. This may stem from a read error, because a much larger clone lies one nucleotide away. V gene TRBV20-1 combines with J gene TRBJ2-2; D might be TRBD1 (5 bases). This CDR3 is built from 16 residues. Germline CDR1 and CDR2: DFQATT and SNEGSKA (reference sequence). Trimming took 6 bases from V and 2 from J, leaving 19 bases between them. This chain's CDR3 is CSARNRGSTNTGELFF. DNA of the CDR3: TGCAGTGCCAGGAATAGGGGATCCACCAACACCGGGGAGCTGTTTTTT.

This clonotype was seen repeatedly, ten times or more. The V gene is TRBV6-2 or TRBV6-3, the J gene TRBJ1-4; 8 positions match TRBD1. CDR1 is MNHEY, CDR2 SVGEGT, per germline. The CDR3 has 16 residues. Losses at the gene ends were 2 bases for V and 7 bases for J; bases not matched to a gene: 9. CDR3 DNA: TGTGCCAGCAGTTACCCCTCGGACAGGGCTACTGAAAAACTGTTTTTT. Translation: CASSYPSDRATEKLFF.

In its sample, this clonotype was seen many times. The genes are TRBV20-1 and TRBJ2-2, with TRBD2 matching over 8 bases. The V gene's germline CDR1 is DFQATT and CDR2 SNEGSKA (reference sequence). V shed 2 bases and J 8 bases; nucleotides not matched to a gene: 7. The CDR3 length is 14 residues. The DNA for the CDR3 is TGCAGTGCTAGAACGGGACTAGAGGCGGGGGAGCTGTTTTTT. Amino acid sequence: CSARTGLEAGELFF.

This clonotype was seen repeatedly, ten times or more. CDR3 DNA: TGTGCCAGCAGCTGGAAGAACACTGAAGCTTTCTTT. The encoded protein is CASSWKNTEAFF. V and J are TRBV12-3 or TRBV12-4 and TRBJ1-1; D is undetermined. Between the trimmed V and J ends, which lost 6 bases and 1 base, there was a span of 6 bases. CDR3 length: 12 residues.

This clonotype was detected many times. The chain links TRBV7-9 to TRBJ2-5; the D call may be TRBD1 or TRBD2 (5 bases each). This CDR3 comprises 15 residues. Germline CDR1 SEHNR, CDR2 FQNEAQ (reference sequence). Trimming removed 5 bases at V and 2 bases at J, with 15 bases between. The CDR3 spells CASSARGRRQETQYF. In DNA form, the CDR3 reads TGTGCCAGCAGCGCGAGGGGACGGAGGCAAGAGACCCAGTACTTC.